The source of this TCR beta chain is a study of OX40 agonist ivuxolimab in advanced cancers. Background on the study: Treatment of patients was with ivuxolimab, an agonistic anti-OX40 (CD134) antibody. Two cutaneous melanoma patients and one hepatocellular carcinoma patient, three in all, had partial responses.

Regarding the study as a whole: Some of the lowest clonal expansion was seen in partial responders at 0.1-3.0 mg/kg.

Germline V gene data show CDR1 as SGHTA and CDR2 as FQGNSA. CDR3 length: 15 residues. A remark on this clone: As yet, its antigen is unknown. An end of the junction differs from the germline gene, which may be a read error.

Assay: immunoSEQ multiplex PCR; the TCRdb copy retains only in-frame clones and omits some. This table holds more than 70,000 clones, approximately 86% found once. The chain carries TRBV7-2 and TRBJ2-5; the D is unclear. The source material was CD4+ or CD8+ T cells sorted from blood, sampled in a trial of the OX40 agonist ivuxolimab. The sequence was obtained from an adult with an advanced solid tumor such as melanoma, head and neck, liver or kidney cancer. The CDR3 DNA is TGTGCCAGCAGCTTAGCGCTGACATACCAAGAGACCCAGCACTTC. Protein: CASSLALTYQETQHF.